The source of this T cell receptor (beta chain) is a study of lymphopenia after photon versus proton radiotherapy. Findings and caveats of the study: Proton therapy kept repertoires fairly stable, unlike photons, which gained effector/memory cells.

Sequenced by immunoSEQ multiplex PCR; TCRdb stores in-frame clones only, minus some. The sample yields around 7,300 clones, 85% to 95% seen once. As to this clone: Its antigen remains unidentified. The DNA is left out, because the CDR3 cannot be placed on it with certainty; the CDR3 is given as TCRdb lists it.

The CDR3 comprises 15 residues, both ends counted. Germline values: CDR1 LNHDA, CDR2 SQIVND (reference sequence). The source is a woman aged 50 to 65 with cholangiocarcinoma. The sequences come from peripheral blood, collected from a patient treated with photon-based radiotherapy. The J gene is TRBJ1-2, the V gene TRBV19; the table's D call, TRBD1, was not checked against the DNA. The CDR3 sequence: CATSTTGTGLYYCTF.